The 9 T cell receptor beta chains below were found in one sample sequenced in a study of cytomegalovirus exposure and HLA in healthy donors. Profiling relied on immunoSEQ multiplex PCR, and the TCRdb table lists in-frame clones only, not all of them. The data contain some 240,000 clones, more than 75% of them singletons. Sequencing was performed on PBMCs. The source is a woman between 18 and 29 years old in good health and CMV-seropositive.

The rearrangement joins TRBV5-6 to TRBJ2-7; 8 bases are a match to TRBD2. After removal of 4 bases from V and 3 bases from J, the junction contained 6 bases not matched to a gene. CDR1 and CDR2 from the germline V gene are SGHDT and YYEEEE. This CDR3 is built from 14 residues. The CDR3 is CASSPGLGRYEQYF. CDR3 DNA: TGTGCCAGCAGCCCGGGACTAGGCCGCTACGAGCAGTACTTC.

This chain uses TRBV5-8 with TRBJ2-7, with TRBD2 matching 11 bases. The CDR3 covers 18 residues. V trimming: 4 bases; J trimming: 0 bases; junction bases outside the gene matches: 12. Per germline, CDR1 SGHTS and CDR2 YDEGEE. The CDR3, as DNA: TGTGCCAGCAGCCCGCGGGGACTAGCGGCTTTAGACTCCTACGAGCAGTACTTC. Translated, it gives CASSPRGLAALDSYEQYF.

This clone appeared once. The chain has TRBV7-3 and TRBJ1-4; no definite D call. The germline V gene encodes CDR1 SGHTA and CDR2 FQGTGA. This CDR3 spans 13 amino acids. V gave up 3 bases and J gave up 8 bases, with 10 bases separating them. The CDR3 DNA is TGTGCCAGCAGCTTCGGTAATTGGGAAAAACTGTTTTTT. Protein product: CASSFGNWEKLFF. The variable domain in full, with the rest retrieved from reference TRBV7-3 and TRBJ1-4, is GAGVSQTPSNKVTEKGKYVELRCDPISGHTALYWYRQSLGQGPEFLIYFQGTGAADDSGLPNDRFFAVRPEGSVSTLKIQRTERGDSAVYLCASSFGNWEKLFFGSGTQLSVL.

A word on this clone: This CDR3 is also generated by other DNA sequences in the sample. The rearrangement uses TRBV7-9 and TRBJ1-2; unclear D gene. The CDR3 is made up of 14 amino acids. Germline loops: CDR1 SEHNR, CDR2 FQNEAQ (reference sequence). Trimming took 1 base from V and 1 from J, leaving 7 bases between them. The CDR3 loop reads CASSLGRGNYGYTF. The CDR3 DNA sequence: TGTGCCAGCAGCTTAGGCCGGGGTAACTATGGCTACACCTTC.

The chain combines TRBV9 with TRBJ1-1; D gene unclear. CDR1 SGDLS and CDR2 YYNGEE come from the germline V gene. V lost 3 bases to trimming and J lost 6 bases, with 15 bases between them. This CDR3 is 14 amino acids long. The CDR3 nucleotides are TGTGCCAGCAGCGAGTCCCACCGGAGGGCTGAAGCTTTCTTT. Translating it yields CASSESHRRAEAFF. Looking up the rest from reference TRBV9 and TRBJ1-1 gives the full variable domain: DSGVTQTPKHLITATGQRVTLRCSPRSGDLSVYWYQQSLDQGLQFLIQYYNGEERAKGNILERFSAQQFPDLHSELNLSSLELGDSALYFCASSESHRRAEAFFGQGTRLTVV.

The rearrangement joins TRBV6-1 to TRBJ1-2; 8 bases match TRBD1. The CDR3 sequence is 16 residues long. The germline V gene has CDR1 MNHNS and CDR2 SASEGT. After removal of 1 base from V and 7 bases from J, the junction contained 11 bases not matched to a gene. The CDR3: CASSEVQGAASRGYTF. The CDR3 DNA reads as TGTGCCAGCAGTGAAGTTCAGGGGGCAGCCTCACGTGGCTACACCTTC.

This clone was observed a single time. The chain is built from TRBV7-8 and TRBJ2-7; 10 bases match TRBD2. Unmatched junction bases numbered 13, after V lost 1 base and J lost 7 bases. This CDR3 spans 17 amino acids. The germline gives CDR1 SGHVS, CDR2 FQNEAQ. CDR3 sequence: CASSLVNRLAGEREQYF. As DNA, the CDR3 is TGTGCCAGCAGCTTAGTAAATCGGCTAGCGGGAGAAAGAGAGCAGTACTTC.

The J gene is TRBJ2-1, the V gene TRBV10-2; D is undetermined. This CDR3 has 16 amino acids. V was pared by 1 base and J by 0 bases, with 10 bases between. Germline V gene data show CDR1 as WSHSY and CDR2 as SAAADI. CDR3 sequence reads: CASSEYYPSSYNEQFF. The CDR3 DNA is TGCGCCAGCAGTGAGTACTACCCCAGCTCCTACAATGAGCAGTTCTTC.

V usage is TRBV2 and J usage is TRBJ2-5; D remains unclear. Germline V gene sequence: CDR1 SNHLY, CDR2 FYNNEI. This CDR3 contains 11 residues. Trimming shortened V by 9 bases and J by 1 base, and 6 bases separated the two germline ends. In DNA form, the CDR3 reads TGTGCCAGGAGGCCCCAAGAGACCCAGTACTTC. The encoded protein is CARRPQETQYF. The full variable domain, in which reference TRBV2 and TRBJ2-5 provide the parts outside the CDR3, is EPEVTQTPSHQVTQMGQEVILRCVPISNHLYFYWYRQILGQKVEFLVSFYNNEISEKSEIFDDQFSVERPDGSNFTLKIRSTKLEDSAMYFCARRPQETQYFGPGTRLLVL.